This passage covers 22 T cell receptor beta chains from one sample sequenced in a study of blood T cell repertoires in COVID-19. Libraries were prepared by immunoSEQ multiplex PCR; TCRdb keeps only in-frame clonotypes and omits some of them. Of some 250,000 clones listed, over 65% are singletons. The specimen was peripheral blood. These receptors were collected from a woman of 80 years or more with acute or convalescent COVID-19.

The V call is TRBV6-5, the J call TRBJ1-2; 7 nucleotides align to TRBD1. The germline V gene has CDR1 MNHEY and CDR2 SVGAGI. V trimming: 6 bases; J trimming: 0 bases; junction bases outside the gene matches: 4. The CDR3 is 14 amino acids. The CDR3 reads CASRHRGTNYGYTF. The CDR3 region has the DNA TGTGCCAGCAGACACAGGGGTACTAACTATGGCTACACCTTC.

The J gene is TRBJ1-1, the V gene TRBV3-1 (or the pseudogene TRBV3-2), with TRBD1 matching 7 bases. The germline V gene has CDR1 LGHDT and CDR2 YNNKEL (reference sequence). The CDR3 is 19 amino acids. The V segment lost 4 bases and the J segment 5 bases; nucleotides outside the gene matches: 22. CDR3 coding DNA: TGTGCCAGCAGCCGAACCCTAAACGAACAGGGGCCCCGAAGGACTGAAGCTTTCTTT. The encoded protein is CASSRTLNEQGPRRTEAFF.

J is TRBJ2-3 and V is TRBV11-2, with 9 nucleotides matching TRBD2. The ends lost 5 bases at V and 2 bases at J; junction bases unmatched: 8. CDR1 and CDR2 (germline): SGHAT, FQNNGV. This CDR3 has 16 amino acids. CDR3 sequence reads: CASSPRLAGSTDTQYF. The DNA of the CDR3 is TGTGCCAGCAGCCCCCGGCTAGCGGGATCCACAGATACGCAGTATTTT.

This chain joins TRBV2 and TRBJ1-2; possibly TRBD1 for D (5 bases). The CDR3 length is 15 residues. Germline-derived CDR1 and CDR2 are SNHLY and FYNNEI. The V end was cut by 4 bases, the J end by 0 bases, with 12 bases between. The CDR3 coding sequence is TGTGCCAGCAGTGGGTTCCAGGGCGCTAACTATGGCTACACCTTC. It is translated as CASSGFQGANYGYTF. Together with reference TRBV2 and TRBJ1-2, the CDR3 gives the full variable domain: EPEVTQTPSHQVTQMGQEVILRCVPISNHLYFYWYRQILGQKVEFLVSFYNNEISEKSEIFDDQFSVERPDGSNFTLKIRSTKLEDSAMYFCASSGFQGANYGYTFGSGTRLTVV.

About this clone itself: This sample also contains other DNA sequences that code for the same CDR3. The V call is TRBV6-5, the J call TRBJ1-2; D might be TRBD1 (5 bases). CDR3 length: 15 residues. Germline V lookup: CDR1 MNHEY, CDR2 SVGAGI. Trimming removed 0 bases from V and 2 bases from J, with 10 bases in between. CDR3 DNA sequence: TGTGCCAGCAGTTACTCTGGGCAGGGAAACTATGGCTACACCTTC. Translation: CASSYSGQGNYGYTF.

This clone was seen a handful of times. V is TRBV7-8 and J is TRBJ1-6; 8 bases map to TRBD1. The CDR3 is made up of 16 amino acids. The V and J ends lost 2 bases and 9 bases, in that order; junction bases with no gene match: 9. From germline, CDR1 is SGHVS and CDR2 FQNEAQ. CDR3 coding DNA: TGTGCCAGCAGCTTACCCCAAGGACAGGGTGGTTCACCCCTCCACTTT. This gives the protein CASSLPQGQGGSPLHF.

The chain combines TRBV27 with TRBJ1-1; D may be TRBD1 (5 bases). V was clipped by 3 bases and J by 4 bases, with 12 bases between them. Germline V gene data show CDR1 as MNHEY and CDR2 as SMNVEV (reference sequence). This CDR3 is 14 amino acids long. The DNA for the CDR3 is TGTGCCAGCAGTTTCTACGTGGGGGGCACTGAAGCTTTCTTT. Translating gives CASSFYVGGTEAFF.

This chain joins TRBV7-2 and TRBJ1-1, with a weak D call TRBD1 (5 bases). Looked up from germline, CDR1 is SGHTA and CDR2 is FQGNSA. The CDR3 runs to 14 residues. Trimming removed 2 bases from V and 2 bases from J, with 9 bases in between. CDR3 bases: TGTGCCAGCAGCTTAACAGGATTTAACACTGAAGCTTTCTTT. It encodes CASSLTGFNTEAFF.

This clone was found a few times. The CDR3 DNA sequence: TGTGCCAGCTCACCAAGGCAGGTTGAAAAACTGTTTTTT. It is translated as CASSPRQVEKLFF. J is TRBJ1-4 and V is TRBV18; D not resolved. The V end lost 2 bases, the J end lost 7 bases, and 8 bases lay between the germline ends. Germline V gene lookup returns CDR1 KGHSH and CDR2 LQKENI. The CDR3 runs to 13 residues.

This clone was seen a handful of times. The chain is built from TRBV3-1 (or the pseudogene TRBV3-2) and TRBJ1-1, with TRBD1 as a possible D gene (5 bases). From germline, CDR1 is LGHDT and CDR2 YNNKEL (reference sequence). Deletions cut 2 bases from V and 4 bases from J, with 11 bases between. The CDR3 spans 14 residues. The CDR3 region is CASSQRGGGTEAFF. DNA for the CDR3: TGTGCCAGCAGCCAAAGAGGCGGGGGCACTGAAGCTTTCTTT.

The rearrangement joins TRBV19 to TRBJ1-1, with 11 bases fitting TRBD1. With V trimmed by 4 bases and J by 11 bases, 6 bases remained unmatched. CDR1 LNHDA and CDR2 SQIVND come from the germline V gene (reference sequence). The CDR3 totals 13 residues. For the CDR3, the DNA is TGTGCCAGTAGTAAAGGACAGGGGGCGCGGGCTTTCTTT. Translating gives CASSKGQGARAFF.

The J gene is TRBJ2-3, the V gene TRBV5-1, with 7 bases fitting TRBD1. Trimming took 5 bases from V and 1 from J; bases not matched to a gene: 10. This CDR3 is built from 16 residues. CDR1 and CDR2 from the germline V gene are SGHRS and YFSETQ. CDR3 nucleotides: TGCGCCAGCAGGGCGCAGGGGACAGTTCGCACAGATACGCAGTATTTT. This sequence encodes CASRAQGTVRTDTQYF.

This chain links TRBV27 with TRBJ2-7, with D tentatively TRBD1 (6 bases). Germline V CDR1 and CDR2: MNHEY, SMNVEV (reference sequence). This CDR3 region has 14 residues. Trimming removed 6 bases at V and 7 bases at J, with 19 bases between. The CDR3 protein is CASRPRGHSGEQYF. DNA for the CDR3: TGTGCCAGCAGACCCAGGGGTCATTCTGGTGAGCAGTACTTC.

The chain has TRBV19 and TRBJ1-2; 8 bases match TRBD1. The CDR3 is made up of 14 amino acids. Per the germline V gene, CDR1 is LNHDA and CDR2 is SQIVND (reference sequence). V shed 6 bases, J shed 9 bases, and the junction held 12 bases outside the gene matches. The CDR3 protein is CASRPNVAGGRYTF. The DNA for the CDR3 is TGTGCCAGTAGACCTAATGTGGCAGGGGGCCGCTACACCTTC.

This clone turned up a few times. DNA of the CDR3: TGCAGCGCTAAGAAAGGGGGCGCTCAGAATGAGCAGTTCTTC. Translating it yields CSAKKGGAQNEQFF. J is TRBJ2-1 and V is TRBV29-1, with TRBD1 matching 7 bases. V lost 7 bases and J lost 7; bases outside the gene matches: 13. The CDR3 extends over 14 amino acids. Looked up from germline, CDR1 is SQVTM and CDR2 is ANQGSEA.

This chain joins TRBV4-1 and TRBJ1-4, with 9 bases identical to TRBD1. The CDR3 is 16 amino acids. Germline V lookup: CDR1 MGHRA, CDR2 YSYEKL. V lost 4 bases to trimming and J lost 6 bases; unmatched junction nucleotides: 9. The CDR3 protein is CASSPIWGQGDEKLFF. In nucleotides, the CDR3 is TGCGCCAGCAGCCCCATATGGGGACAGGGTGATGAAAAACTGTTTTTT.

V gene TRBV24-1 combines with J gene TRBJ1-1; D possibly corresponds to TRBD1 (5 bases). The V end lost 7 bases, the J end lost 0 bases, and 11 bases lay between the germline ends. CDR1 KGHDR and CDR2 SFDVKD come from the germline V gene. The CDR3 consists of 14 residues. The CDR3 is CATSPGGMNTEAFF. CDR3 nucleotide sequence: TGTGCCACCAGCCCGGGGGGGATGAACACTGAAGCTTTCTTT.

V usage is TRBV15 and J usage is TRBJ2-7; D is unclear. Between the trimmed V and J ends, which lost 0 bases and 3 bases, there was a span of 6 bases. This CDR3 is built from 13 residues. Looked up from germline, CDR1 is LNHNV and CDR2 is YYDKDF (reference sequence). The CDR3 reads CATSRDNGYEQYF. In DNA form, the CDR3 reads TGTGCCACCAGCAGAGATAACGGCTACGAGCAGTACTTC.

The chain has TRBV6-2 or TRBV6-3 and TRBJ1-2; 10 nucleotides match TRBD1. The CDR3 totals 17 residues. CDR1 and CDR2 from the germline V gene are MNHEY and SVGEGT. Unmatched junction bases numbered 10, after V lost 2 bases and J lost 4 bases. The CDR3 spells CASSYRPGTGASYGYTF. As DNA, the CDR3 is TGTGCCAGCAGTTACCGCCCGGGGACAGGGGCTAGCTATGGCTACACCTTC.

The chain has TRBV4-3 and TRBJ2-1, with 13 bases that match TRBD2. Germline loops: CDR1 LGHNA, CDR2 YSLEER. The CDR3 runs to 17 residues. The ends lost 7 bases at V and 1 base at J; junction bases unmatched: 7. In DNA form, the CDR3 reads TGCGCCAGCAACAACGTACTAGCGGGGGGGTCCTACAATGAGCAGTTCTTC. Its protein product is CASNNVLAGGSYNEQFF.

For this clone: A read error may account for a junction end that differs from germline. The V call is TRBV6-6, the J call TRBJ2-3, with 11 bases that match TRBD2. The length of the CDR3 is 14 residues. Germline CDR1 MNHNY, CDR2 SVGAGI (reference sequence). CDR3 region: CASSSTGLAGGWGF. The CDR3 DNA follows: TGTGCCAGCAGTTCCACAGGGCTAGCGGGGGGATGGGGTTTT.

The chain uses TRBV19 and TRBJ1-3; D is undetermined. CDR3 size: 15 residues. The ends were cut back, 3 bases at V and 0 bases at J, with 9 bases in the middle. Germline V CDR1 and CDR2: LNHDA, SQIVND (reference sequence). In nucleotides, the CDR3 is TGTGCCAGTAGTATTAGGGAGCTCTCTGGAAACACCATATATTTT. Amino acids: CASSIRELSGNTIYF.